The 20 T cell receptor beta chains presented below share a single source sample, sequenced in a study of T cell responses to AZD1222 COVID-19 vaccine. The table came from immunoSEQ multiplex PCR; TCRdb's copy has only in-frame clones and leaves some out. This table has around 120,000 clones, less than 90% appearing once. This sample comprised peripheral blood, obtained on day 0 of AZD1222 vaccination. Source of these receptors: an adult in good health.

The chain links TRBV27 to TRBJ2-7; 7 bases fit TRBD1. Looked up from germline, CDR1 is MNHEY and CDR2 is SMNVEV (reference sequence). The CDR3 runs to 13 residues. Trimming at V came to 8 bases and at J to 2 bases, leaving 6 bases not matched to a gene. The DNA for the CDR3 is TGTGCCAGCGGCCGGGACAGTCCCTACGAGCAGTACTTC. This sequence encodes CASGRDSPYEQYF.

This chain connects TRBV10-3 to TRBJ2-3, with D tentatively TRBD1 or TRBD2 (5 bases each). The V gene lost 6 bases and the J gene lost 2 bases, with 15 bases spanning the gap. This CDR3 contains 15 residues. CDR1 and CDR2 (germline): ENHRY, SYGVKD. The CDR3 nucleotides are TGTGCCATCAGGTTGGACCACGGGGCCACAGATACGCAGTATTTT. Amino acid sequence: CAIRLDHGATDTQYF.

The V and J genes are TRBV3-1 (or the pseudogene TRBV3-2) and TRBJ2-1, with D possibly being TRBD1 or TRBD2 (5 bases each). V was trimmed by 5 bases and J by 2 bases, leaving 16 bases between them. The germline V gene has CDR1 LGHDT and CDR2 YNNKEL (reference sequence). CDR3 size: 16 residues. The CDR3 here is CASSVSGTAAYNEQFF. The CDR3 DNA sequence: TGTGCCAGCAGCGTCTCCGGGACGGCTGCCTACAATGAGCAGTTCTTC.

The chain is built from TRBV6-5 and TRBJ2-7; a weak D match, TRBD2 (5 bases). Per the germline V gene, CDR1 is MNHEY and CDR2 is SVGAGI. CDR3 length equals 14 residues. The V and J ends lost 6 bases and 3 bases respectively, with 15 bases between them. The DNA of the CDR3 is TGTGCCAGCAGGGATCCCGGGATATTCTACGAGCAGTACTTC. Encoded protein: CASRDPGIFYEQYF.

This CDR3 reads CASSQGAGGQNTGELFF. CDR3 sequence (DNA): TGTGCCAGCAGCCAAGGGGCCGGCGGGCAGAACACCGGGGAGCTGTTTTTT. The chain has TRBV4-2 and TRBJ2-2, with a weak D call TRBD2 (5 bases). Trimming pared 1 base from V and 1 base from J, leaving 13 bases between. The germline gives CDR1 LGHNA, CDR2 YNFKEQ. This CDR3 has 17 residues.

The chain joins TRBV10-3 to TRBJ1-1, with TRBD1 matching 7 bases. The CDR3 is 16 amino acids. Per the germline V gene, CDR1 is ENHRY and CDR2 is SYGVKD. V lost 5 bases, J lost 2 bases, and 11 bases stayed unmatched. The CDR3 DNA sequence: TGTGCCATCAGTAAAGGTAGGGACAGCAAAAACACTGAAGCTTTCTTT. This encodes CAISKGRDSKNTEAFF.

This clone is a singleton in its sample. The chain combines TRBV12-3 or TRBV12-4 with TRBJ1-4; TRBD1 matches 9 bases. The V segment lost 9 bases and the J segment 8 bases; nucleotides outside the gene matches: 4. The CDR3 consists of 12 residues. In DNA form, the CDR3 reads TGTGCCAGTGGGACAGGGCGGGAAAAACTGTTTTTT. It yields the protein CASGTGREKLFF.

The chain links TRBV20-1 to TRBJ1-1, with 8 bases aligning to TRBD1. The CDR3 has 11 amino acids. CDR1 and CDR2 from the germline V gene are DFQATT and SNEGSKA (reference sequence). The V gene end was trimmed by 6 bases and the J gene end by 11 bases; junction bases not matched to a gene: 8. The CDR3 loop is CSASRDRLAFF. CDR3 nucleotides: TGCAGTGCGTCCCGGGACAGGTTGGCTTTCTTT.

The chain carries TRBV19 and TRBJ1-3; possible D gene TRBD1, 5 bases. Germline V gene sequence: CDR1 LNHDA, CDR2 SQIVND (reference sequence). The germline V and J ends were trimmed by 7 bases and 0 bases, with 10 bases remaining between them. The CDR3 contains 14 residues. The CDR3 sequence is CASTSGRSGNTIYF. The CDR3 DNA reads as TGTGCCAGTACCTCGGGACGCTCTGGAAACACCATATATTTT.

The rearrangement links TRBV6-4 to TRBJ2-3; maybe TRBD2 (5 bases). The CDR3 covers 15 residues. Trimming took 3 bases from V and 3 from J, leaving 13 bases between them. Germline V gene data show CDR1 as MRHNA and CDR2 as SNTAGT. CDR3 DNA sequence: TGTGCCAGCAGTGAAAGCGGAGGAACTACAGATACGCAGTATTTT. As protein: CASSESGGTTDTQYF.

A remark on this clone: Other DNA variants within this sample encode the same CDR3. V gene TRBV7-3 combines with J gene TRBJ1-1, with D tentatively TRBD1 (5 bases). The CDR3 is made up of 13 amino acids. The V and J ends lost 4 bases and 3 bases respectively, with 9 bases between them. Germline loops: CDR1 SGHTA, CDR2 FQGTGA. The CDR3 region is CASSSQGDTEAFF. DNA for the CDR3: TGTGCCAGCAGCTCGCAAGGGGACACTGAAGCTTTCTTT.

The chain joins TRBV19 to TRBJ1-1; 7 bases map to TRBD1. Losses at the gene ends were 1 base for V and 1 base for J; bases not matched to a gene: 6. This CDR3 region has 16 residues. CDR1 LNHDA and CDR2 SQIVND come from the germline V gene (reference sequence). This CDR3 reads CASSIVGQDWNTEAFF. The CDR3 DNA follows: TGTGCCAGTAGTATAGTCGGACAGGACTGGAACACTGAAGCTTTCTTT. Together with reference TRBV19 and TRBJ1-1, the CDR3 gives the full variable domain: DGGITQSPKYLFRKEGQNVTLSCEQNLNHDAMYWYRQDPGQGLRLIYYSQIVNDFQKGDIAEGYSVSREKKESFPLTVTSAQKNPTAFYLCASSIVGQDWNTEAFFGQGTRLTVV.

The V and J genes are TRBV27 and TRBJ1-1; no reliable D call. Germline-derived CDR1 and CDR2 are MNHEY and SMNVEV (reference sequence). This CDR3 has 14 residues. V lost 1 base and J lost 4, with 10 bases in between. The DNA of the CDR3 is TGTGCCAGCAGTTTATACTCCAAGGGCACTGAAGCTTTCTTT. Translation gives CASSLYSKGTEAFF.

The chain recombines TRBV14 with TRBJ2-1; D perhaps matches TRBD2 (6 bases). Germline loops: CDR1 SGHDN, CDR2 FVKESK. Trimming took off 3 bases at V and 8 bases at J, with 20 bases between the two ends. This CDR3 has 16 residues. As DNA, the CDR3 is TGTGCCAGCAGCCACCGCCCCCGCGGGATCTGGCATGAGCAGTTCTTC. Translating gives CASSHRPRGIWHEQFF.

The table lists this clone with a count of one. The V call is TRBV6-5, the J call TRBJ1-3; D is unresolved. The CDR3 is 15 residues long. V was clipped by 5 bases and J by 0 bases, with 11 bases between them. Germline CDR1 reads MNHEY; CDR2 reads SVGAGI. CDR3 in amino acids: CASSPGRVSGNTIYF. The CDR3 bases are TGTGCCAGCAGTCCAGGACGGGTCTCTGGAAACACCATATATTTT.

This clone showed up many times. The J gene is TRBJ2-5, the V gene TRBV29-1; D might be TRBD2 (5 bases). The CDR3 is made up of 13 amino acids. Trimming cost V 3 bases and J 3 bases, with 11 bases left between them. Germline values: CDR1 SQVTM, CDR2 ANQGSEA. The CDR3 here is CSVDSDGKETQYF. CDR3 in DNA: TGCAGCGTTGACAGTGACGGGAAAGAGACCCAGTACTTC.

As DNA, the CDR3 is TGCGCCAGCAGCACAACTAGCGGGAGCCACAATGAGCAGTTCTTC. Its protein is CASSTTSGSHNEQFF. The chain uses TRBV5-1 and TRBJ2-1; the match to TRBD2 covers 11 bases. In germline, CDR1 is SGHRS, CDR2 YFSETQ. Germline trimming cut 4 bases from V and 5 bases from J; bases unmatched to any gene: 5. The CDR3 length is 15 residues.

V is TRBV29-1 and J is TRBJ1-1; weak D call: TRBD1 (6 bases). Trimming removed 3 bases at V and 1 base at J, with 12 bases between. This CDR3 has 14 residues. Looked up from germline, CDR1 is SQVTM and CDR2 is ANQGSEA. The chain's CDR3 is CSVDSGVQNTEAFF. DNA for the CDR3: TGCAGCGTTGACTCAGGGGTCCAGAACACTGAAGCTTTCTTT.

The chain employs TRBV9 and TRBJ2-7; D not certain. Trimming took off 0 bases at V and 0 bases at J, with 7 bases between the two ends. Per germline, CDR1 SGDLS and CDR2 YYNGEE. The CDR3 is 14 amino acids. Here the CDR3 DNA reads TGTGCCAGCAGCGTAGACCCGAGCTCCTACGAGCAGTACTTC. Its translation: CASSVDPSSYEQYF.

This chain joins TRBV3-1 (or the pseudogene TRBV3-2) and TRBJ1-3, with D perhaps TRBD1 (5 bases). The CDR3 is made up of 15 amino acids. V dropped 1 base and J dropped 0 bases, with 7 bases sitting between them. Germline V lookup: CDR1 LGHDT, CDR2 YNNKEL (reference sequence). The CDR3 DNA follows: TGTGCCAGCAGCCAAGGGGGGGGCTCTGGAAACACCATATATTTT. Its translation: CASSQGGGSGNTIYF.